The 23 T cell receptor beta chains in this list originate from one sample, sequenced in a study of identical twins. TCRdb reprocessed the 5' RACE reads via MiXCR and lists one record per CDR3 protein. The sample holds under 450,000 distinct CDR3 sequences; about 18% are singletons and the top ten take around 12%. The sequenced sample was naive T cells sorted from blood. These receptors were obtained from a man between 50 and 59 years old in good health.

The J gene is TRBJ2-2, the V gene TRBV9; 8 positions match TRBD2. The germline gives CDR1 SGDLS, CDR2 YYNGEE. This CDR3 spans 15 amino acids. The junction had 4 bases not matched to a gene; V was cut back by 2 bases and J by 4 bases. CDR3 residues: CASSVTSGSTGELFF. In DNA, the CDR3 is TGTGCCAGCAGCGTCACTAGCGGTTCCACCGGGGAGCTGTTTTTT. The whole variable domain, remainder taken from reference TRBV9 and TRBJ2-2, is DSGVTQTPKHLITATGQRVTLRCSPRSGDLSVYWYQQSLDQGLQFLIQYYNGEERAKGNILERFSAQQFPDLHSELNLSSLELGDSALYFCASSVTSGSTGELFFGEGSRLTVL.

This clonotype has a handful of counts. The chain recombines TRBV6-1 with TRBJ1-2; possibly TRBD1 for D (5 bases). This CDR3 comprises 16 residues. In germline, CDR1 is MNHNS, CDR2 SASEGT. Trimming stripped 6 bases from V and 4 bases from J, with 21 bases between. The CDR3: CASSPHSGTVGYGYTF. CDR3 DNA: TGTGCCAGCAGCCCCCACAGCGGGACGGTTGGCTATGGCTACACCTTC.

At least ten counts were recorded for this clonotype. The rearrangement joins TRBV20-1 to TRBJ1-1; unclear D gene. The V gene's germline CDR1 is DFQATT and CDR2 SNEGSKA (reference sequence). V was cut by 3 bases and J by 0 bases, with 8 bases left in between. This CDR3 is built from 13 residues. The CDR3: CSASHSLNTEAFF. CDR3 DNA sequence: TGCAGTGCTAGTCACAGCCTGAACACTGAAGCTTTCTTT.

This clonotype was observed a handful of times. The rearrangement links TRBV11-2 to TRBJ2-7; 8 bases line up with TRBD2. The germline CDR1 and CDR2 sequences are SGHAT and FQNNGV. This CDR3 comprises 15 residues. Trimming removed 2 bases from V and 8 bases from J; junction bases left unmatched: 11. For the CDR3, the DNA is TGTGCCAGCAGCTTAAGTTTGACGGGAGGGCCCAAGCAGTACTTC. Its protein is CASSLSLTGGPKQYF.

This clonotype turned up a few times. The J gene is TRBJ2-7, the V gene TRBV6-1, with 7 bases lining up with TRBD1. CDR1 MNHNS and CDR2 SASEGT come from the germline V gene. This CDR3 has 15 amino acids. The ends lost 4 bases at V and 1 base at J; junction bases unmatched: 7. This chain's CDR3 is CASSVQGPPSYEQYF. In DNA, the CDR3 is TGTGCCAGCAGTGTACAGGGGCCCCCTTCCTACGAGCAGTACTTC.

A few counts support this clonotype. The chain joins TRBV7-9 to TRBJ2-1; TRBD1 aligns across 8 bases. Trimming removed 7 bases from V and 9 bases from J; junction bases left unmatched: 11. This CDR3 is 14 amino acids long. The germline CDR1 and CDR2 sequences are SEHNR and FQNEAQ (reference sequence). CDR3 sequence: CASTGTGGKGEQFF. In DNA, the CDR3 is TGTGCCAGCACAGGCACAGGGGGAAAGGGTGAGCAGTTCTTC.

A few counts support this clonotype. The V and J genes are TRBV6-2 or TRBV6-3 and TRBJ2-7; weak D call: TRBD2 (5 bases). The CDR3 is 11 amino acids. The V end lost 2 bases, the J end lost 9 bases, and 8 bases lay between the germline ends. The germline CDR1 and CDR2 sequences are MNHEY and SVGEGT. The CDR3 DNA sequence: TGTGCCAGCAGTTACGAGCGGACGCAGTACTTC. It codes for CASSYERTQYF.

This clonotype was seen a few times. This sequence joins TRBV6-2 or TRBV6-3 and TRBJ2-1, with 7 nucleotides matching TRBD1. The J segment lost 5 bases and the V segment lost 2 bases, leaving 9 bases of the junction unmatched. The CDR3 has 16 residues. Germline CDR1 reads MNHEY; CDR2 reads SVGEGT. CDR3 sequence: CASSYGRQGVNNEQFF. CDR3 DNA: TGTGCCAGCAGTTACGGGAGACAGGGTGTAAACAATGAGCAGTTCTTC.

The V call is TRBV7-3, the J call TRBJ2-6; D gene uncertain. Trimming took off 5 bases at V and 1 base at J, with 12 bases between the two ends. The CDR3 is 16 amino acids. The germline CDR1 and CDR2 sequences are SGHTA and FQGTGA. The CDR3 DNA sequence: TGTGCCAGCAGCCCCCCCCCCGGGTCTGGGGCCAACGTCCTGACTTTC. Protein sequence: CASSPPPGSGANVLTF. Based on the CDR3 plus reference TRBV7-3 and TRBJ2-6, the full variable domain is GAGVSQTPSNKVTEKGKYVELRCDPISGHTALYWYRQSLGQGPEFLIYFQGTGAADDSGLPNDRFFAVRPEGSVSTLKIQRTERGDSAVYLCASSPPPGSGANVLTFGAGSRLTVL.

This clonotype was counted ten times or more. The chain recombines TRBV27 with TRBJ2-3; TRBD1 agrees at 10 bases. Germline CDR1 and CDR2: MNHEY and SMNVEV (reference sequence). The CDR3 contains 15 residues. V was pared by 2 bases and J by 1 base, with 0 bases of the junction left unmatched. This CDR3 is CASSLGQGGTDTQYF. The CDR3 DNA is TGTGCCAGCAGTTTAGGACAGGGGGGCACAGATACGCAGTATTTT.

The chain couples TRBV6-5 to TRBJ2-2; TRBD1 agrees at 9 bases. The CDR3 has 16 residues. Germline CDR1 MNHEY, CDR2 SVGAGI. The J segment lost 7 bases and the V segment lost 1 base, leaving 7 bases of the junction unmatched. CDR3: CASSYYTGGASGELFF. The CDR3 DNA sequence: TGTGCCAGCAGTTACTATACAGGGGGCGCAAGCGGGGAGCTGTTTTTT.

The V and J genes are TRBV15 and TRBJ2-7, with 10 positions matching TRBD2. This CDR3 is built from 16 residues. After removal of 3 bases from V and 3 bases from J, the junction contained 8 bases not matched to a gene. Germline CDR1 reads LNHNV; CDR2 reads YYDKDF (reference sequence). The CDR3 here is CATSRGLAGADYEQYF. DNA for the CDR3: TGTGCCACCAGCAGGGGCCTAGCGGGGGCCGACTACGAGCAGTACTTC.

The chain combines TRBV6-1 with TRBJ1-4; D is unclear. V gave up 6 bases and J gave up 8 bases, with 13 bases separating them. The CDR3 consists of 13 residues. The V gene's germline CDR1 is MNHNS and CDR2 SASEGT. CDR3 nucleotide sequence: TGTGCCAGCAGCCCTCGGGTCCGGGAAAAACTGTTTTTT. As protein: CASSPRVREKLFF.

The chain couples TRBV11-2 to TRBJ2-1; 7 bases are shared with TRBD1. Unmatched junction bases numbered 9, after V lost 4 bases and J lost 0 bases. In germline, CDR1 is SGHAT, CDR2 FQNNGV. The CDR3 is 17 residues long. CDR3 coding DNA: TGTGCCAGCAGCTACCATTTGACAGGGAGCTCCTACAATGAGCAGTTCTTC. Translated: CASSYHLTGSSYNEQFF.

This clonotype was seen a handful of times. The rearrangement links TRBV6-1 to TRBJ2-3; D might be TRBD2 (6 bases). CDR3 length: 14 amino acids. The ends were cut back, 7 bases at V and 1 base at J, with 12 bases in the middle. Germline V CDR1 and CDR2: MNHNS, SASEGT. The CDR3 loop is CASIGTPGTDTQYF. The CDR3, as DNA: TGTGCCAGCATCGGGACTCCAGGCACAGATACGCAGTATTTT.

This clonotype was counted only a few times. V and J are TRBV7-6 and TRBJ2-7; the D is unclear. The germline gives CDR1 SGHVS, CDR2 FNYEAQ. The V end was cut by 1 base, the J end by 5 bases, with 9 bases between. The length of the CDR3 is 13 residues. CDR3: CASSLGWVNEQYF. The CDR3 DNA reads TGTGCCAGCAGCTTAGGTTGGGTTAACGAGCAGTACTTC.

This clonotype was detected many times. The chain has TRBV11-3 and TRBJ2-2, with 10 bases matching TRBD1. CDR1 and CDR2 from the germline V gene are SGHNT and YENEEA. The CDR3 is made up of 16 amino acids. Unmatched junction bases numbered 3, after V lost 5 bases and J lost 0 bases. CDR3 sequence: CASSLGTGANTGELFF. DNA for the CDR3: TGTGCCAGCAGCCTTGGGACAGGGGCGAACACCGGGGAGCTGTTTTTT.

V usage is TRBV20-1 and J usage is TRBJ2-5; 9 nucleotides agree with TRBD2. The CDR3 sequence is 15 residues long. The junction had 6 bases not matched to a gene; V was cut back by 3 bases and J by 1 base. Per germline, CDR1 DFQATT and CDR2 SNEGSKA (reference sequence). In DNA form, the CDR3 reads TGCAGTGCTAGTGAAGCGGGGGGCCCCCAAGAGACCCAGTACTTC. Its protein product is CSASEAGGPQETQYF.

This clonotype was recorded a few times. Written as DNA, the CDR3 is TGCAGCGTTGGTCCGGGACAGGGGACCACTGAAGCTTTCTTT. This sequence encodes CSVGPGQGTTEAFF. The chain has TRBV29-1 and TRBJ1-1; TRBD1 matches 10 bases. This CDR3 spans 14 amino acids. The V segment lost 4 bases and the J segment 4 bases; nucleotides outside the gene matches: 6. Germline V CDR1 and CDR2: SQVTM, ANQGSEA.

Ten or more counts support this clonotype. The CDR3 spells CASSQDGNTGELFF. The CDR3 DNA sequence: TGCGCCAGCAGCCAAGATGGGAATACCGGGGAGCTGTTTTTT. The chain has TRBV4-3 and TRBJ2-2; no reliable D call. Germline V gives CDR1 LGHNA, CDR2 YSLEER. This CDR3 has 14 residues. Trimming left V 0 bases short and J 5 bases short, with 7 bases between.

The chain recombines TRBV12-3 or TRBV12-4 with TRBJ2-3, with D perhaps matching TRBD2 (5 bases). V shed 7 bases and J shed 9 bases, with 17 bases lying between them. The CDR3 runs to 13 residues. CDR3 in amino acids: CASKPSPGKTQYF. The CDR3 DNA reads TGTGCCAGCAAACCCAGCCCGGGGAAGACGCAGTATTTT.

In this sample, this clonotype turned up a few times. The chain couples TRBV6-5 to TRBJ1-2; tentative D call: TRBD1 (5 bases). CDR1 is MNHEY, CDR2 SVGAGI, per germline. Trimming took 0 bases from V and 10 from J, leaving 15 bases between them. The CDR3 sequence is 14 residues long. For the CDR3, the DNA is TGTGCCAGCAGTTACTCGAAAGGGGCTTTGGACTACACCTTC. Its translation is CASSYSKGALDYTF.

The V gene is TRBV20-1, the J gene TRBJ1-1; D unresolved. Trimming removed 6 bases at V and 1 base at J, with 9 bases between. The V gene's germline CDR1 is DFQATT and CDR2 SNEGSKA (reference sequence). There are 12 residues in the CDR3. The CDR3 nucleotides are TGCAGTGCGGCGAGAAAGAACACTGAAGCTTTCTTT. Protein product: CSAARKNTEAFF.